What follows are 28 T cell receptor beta chains derived from one specimen sequenced in a study of blood T cell repertoires in COVID-19. The table came from immunoSEQ multiplex PCR; TCRdb's copy has only in-frame clones and leaves some out. The data show a few hundred thousand clones, approximately 90% seen once. Sequencing was done on a sample of PBMCs or T cells enriched from blood (not recorded which). The receptor source for this set is a man aged 35-49 years who had recovered from COVID-19.

This clone was detected once. The chain carries TRBV18 and TRBJ2-7; 9 nucleotides agree with TRBD1. The germline V gene encodes CDR1 KGHSH and CDR2 LQKENI. Trimming at V came to 3 bases and at J to 3 bases, leaving 6 bases not matched to a gene. CDR3 size: 15 residues. In nucleotides, the CDR3 is TGTGCCAGCTCACCTGGGGGACAGGGAGTCTACGAGCAGTACTTC. Its protein is CASSPGGQGVYEQYF.

The rearrangement joins TRBV5-1 to TRBJ1-3; tentatively, D is TRBD1 (5 bases). This CDR3 comprises 16 residues. Trimming stripped 3 bases from V and 0 bases from J, with 13 bases between. Germline lookup yields CDR1 SGHRS and CDR2 YFSETQ. CDR3 nucleotides: TGCGCCAGCAGCTCCATGACAGACACCTCTGGAAACACCATATATTTT. Translated, it gives CASSSMTDTSGNTIYF. Using reference TRBV5-1 and TRBJ1-3 for the parts outside the CDR3, the full variable domain is KAGVTQTPRYLIKTRGQQVTLSCSPISGHRSVSWYQQTPGQGLQFLFEYFSETQRNKGNFPGRFSGRQFSNSRSEMNVSTLELGDSALYLCASSSMTDTSGNTIYFGEGSWLTVV.

The rearrangement joins TRBV27 to TRBJ1-1, with D tentatively TRBD1 (6 bases). The germline V gene encodes CDR1 MNHEY and CDR2 SMNVEV (reference sequence). The germline V and J ends were trimmed by 5 bases and 0 bases, with 19 bases remaining between them. The CDR3 length is 17 residues. The CDR3 DNA reads as TGTGCCAGCAGTCCCCTAGGGGGAATCCCCCTGAACACTGAAGCTTTCTTT. Its protein is CASSPLGGIPLNTEAFF.

This clone was picked up a small number of times. In DNA, the CDR3 is TGTGCCAGTAGTTTGGGACTGGGCTACGAGCAGTACTTC. It codes for CASSLGLGYEQYF. The chain uses TRBV19 and TRBJ2-7; the D gene is possibly TRBD2 (6 bases). Between the trimmed V and J ends, which lost 5 bases and 3 bases, there was a span of 11 bases. The CDR3 covers 13 residues. Germline lookup yields CDR1 LNHDA and CDR2 SQIVND (reference sequence).

This chain joins TRBV20-1 and TRBJ2-3; D unclear. The V and J ends lost 3 bases and 0 bases respectively, with 7 bases between them. Germline V lookup: CDR1 DFQATT, CDR2 SNEGSKA (reference sequence). This CDR3 is 13 amino acids long. The DNA for the CDR3 is TGCAGTGCTAGTAGCCCAAGCACAGATACGCAGTATTTT. Translation: CSASSPSTDTQYF.

The rearrangement joins TRBV12-2 to TRBJ1-2; TRBD1, the table's D call, lacks a check against the DNA. TRBV12-2 corresponds to a pseudogene. The CDR3 contains 16 residues. CDR3 loop: CASRLILQGTGYGYTF. In DNA form, the CDR3 reads TGTGCAAGTCGCTTAATCTTACAGGGGACGGGTTATGGCTACACCTTC.

The chain links TRBV29-1 to TRBJ2-1, with D unclear. V was clipped by 5 bases and J by 5 bases, with 4 bases between them. The CDR3 has 10 amino acids. CDR1 and CDR2 (germline): SQVTM, ANQGSEA. DNA for the CDR3: TGCAGCGTTAGCGACAATGAGCAGTTCTTC. This sequence encodes CSVSDNEQFF.

In DNA, the CDR3 is TGTGCCAGCAGCCAAGATTACTCAGGGTCGGGGACCCAGTACTTC. This translates into CASSQDYSGSGTQYF. V usage is TRBV3-1 (or the pseudogene TRBV3-2) and J usage is TRBJ2-5; possible D gene TRBD1, 5 bases. Germline V gene lookup returns CDR1 LGHDT and CDR2 YNNKEL (reference sequence). Trimming removed 0 bases from V and 7 bases from J, with 15 bases in between. This CDR3 is built from 15 residues.

This chain uses TRBV27 with TRBJ1-1, with 8 bases identical to TRBD1. The junction had 11 bases not matched to a gene; V was cut back by 7 bases and J by 1 base. Germline CDR1 and CDR2: MNHEY and SMNVEV (reference sequence). There are 16 residues in the CDR3. The CDR3 DNA sequence: TGTGCCAGCAACGTAGGACAGGGAATAACGAACACTGAAGCTTTCTTT. Its translation is CASNVGQGITNTEAFF.

J is TRBJ1-1 and V is TRBV11-2, with TRBD1 as a possible D gene (5 bases). V lost 1 base and J 4 bases, leaving 7 bases between the germline ends. Germline-derived CDR1 and CDR2 are SGHAT and FQNNGV. The CDR3 totals 13 residues. This chain's CDR3 is CASSLAGVTEAFF. The CDR3 DNA follows: TGTGCCAGCAGCTTAGCGGGGGTCACTGAAGCTTTCTTT.

V and J are TRBV5-1 and TRBJ1-3; D not resolved. Germline CDR1 and CDR2: SGHRS and YFSETQ. Trimming took off 4 bases at V and 2 bases at J, with 16 bases between the two ends. The CDR3 sequence is 16 residues long. In DNA form, the CDR3 reads TGCGCCAGCAGCGCCGGCAGGAATCCTACTGGAAACACCATATATTTT. This sequence encodes CASSAGRNPTGNTIYF.

J is TRBJ2-1 and V is TRBV21-1; the table's D call, TRBD2, was not checked against the DNA. TRBV21-1 is a pseudogene locus. The CDR3 length is 14 residues. CDR3 sequence reads: CASRYLAGDNEQFF. DNA of the CDR3: TGTGCCAGCAGATATCTAGCGGGGGACAATGAGCAGTTCTTC.

V usage is TRBV9 and J usage is TRBJ1-1; 7 bases match TRBD1. The CDR3 covers 14 residues. The V segment lost 4 bases and the J segment 4 bases; nucleotides outside the gene matches: 7. Germline V CDR1 and CDR2: SGDLS, YYNGEE. The CDR3 is CASSRDTGVTEAFF. The CDR3 DNA follows: TGTGCCAGCAGCCGAGATACAGGGGTCACTGAAGCTTTCTTT. Drawing the rest from reference TRBV9 and TRBJ1-1, the complete variable domain is DSGVTQTPKHLITATGQRVTLRCSPRSGDLSVYWYQQSLDQGLQFLIQYYNGEERAKGNILERFSAQQFPDLHSELNLSSLELGDSALYFCASSRDTGVTEAFFGQGTRLTVV.

The V gene is TRBV29-1, the J gene TRBJ1-2, with TRBD1 identical over 8 bases. The germline gives CDR1 SQVTM, CDR2 ANQGSEA. V was clipped by 0 bases and J by 8 bases; unmatched bases: 8. This CDR3 has 14 amino acids. The DNA of the CDR3 is TGCAGCGTTGAAGACCCCAGGGGGCGTGGGGGCTACACCTTC. Amino acids: CSVEDPRGRGGYTF.

This chain joins TRBV4-2 and TRBJ2-3, with 11 positions matching TRBD2. From germline, CDR1 is LGHNA and CDR2 YNFKEQ. Losses at the gene ends were 3 bases for V and 2 bases for J; bases not matched to a gene: 10. This CDR3 has 18 amino acids. As DNA, the CDR3 is TGTGCCAGCAGCCAGAGAAGGGAACTAGCGGGAGACACAGATACGCAGTATTTT. Its protein product is CASSQRRELAGDTDTQYF.

The CDR3 DNA follows: TGTGCCAGTAGTATGGCAGGGAGCACAGATACGCAGTATTTT. Protein: CASSMAGSTDTQYF. The chain employs TRBV19 and TRBJ2-3; TRBD1 is a possible D gene (5 bases). With 3 bases removed from V and 0 bases from J, the gap between germline ends came to 7 bases. In germline, CDR1 is LNHDA, CDR2 SQIVND (reference sequence). This CDR3 is 14 amino acids long.

The chain carries TRBV11-3 and TRBJ1-4; 8 nucleotides align to TRBD1. CDR1 and CDR2 from the germline V gene are SGHNT and YENEEA. The junction had 2 bases not matched to a gene; V was cut back by 4 bases and J by 4 bases. The CDR3 contains 14 residues. CDR3 sequence: CASSSGQVNEKLFF. Here the CDR3 DNA reads TGTGCCAGCAGCTCGGGACAGGTTAATGAAAAACTGTTTTTT.

V and J are TRBV28 and TRBJ1-5; TRBD1 matches 7 bases. In germline, CDR1 is MDHEN, CDR2 SYDVKM. The J segment lost 3 bases and the V segment lost 6 bases, leaving 8 bases of the junction unmatched. This CDR3 comprises 15 residues. CDR3 loop: CASRETGLLNQPQHF. The CDR3 DNA follows: TGTGCCAGCAGAGAGACAGGGCTTCTCAATCAGCCCCAGCATTTT.

The rearrangement uses TRBV5-1 and TRBJ2-1, with 16 bases that match TRBD2. The CDR3 runs to 17 residues. After removal of 0 bases from V and 6 bases from J, the junction contained 3 bases not matched to a gene. Germline loops: CDR1 SGHRS, CDR2 YFSETQ. CDR3 sequence (DNA): TGCGCCAGCAGCTTGGGGGGACTAGCGGGAGGGGTCAATGAGCAGTTCTTC. Its translation is CASSLGGLAGGVNEQFF. The full variable domain, rest sourced from reference TRBV5-1 and TRBJ2-1, is KAGVTQTPRYLIKTRGQQVTLSCSPISGHRSVSWYQQTPGQGLQFLFEYFSETQRNKGNFPGRFSGRQFSNSRSEMNVSTLELGDSALYLCASSLGGLAGGVNEQFFGPGTRLTVL.

This chain links TRBV30 with TRBJ1-2; D gene uncertain. Germline V gene data show CDR1 as GTSNPN and CDR2 as SVGIG (reference sequence). The CDR3 extends over 12 amino acids. Trimming left V 1 base short and J 4 bases short, with 7 bases between. This CDR3 is CAWSGEGYGYTF. DNA of the CDR3: TGTGCCTGGAGTGGAGAGGGCTATGGCTACACCTTC.

The gene calls are TRBV11-2 and TRBJ1-5; 9 bases fit TRBD1. With 4 bases clipped from V and 2 bases from J, the junction kept 3 bases outside the gene matches. CDR1 is SGHAT, CDR2 FQNNGV, per germline. This CDR3 has 15 residues. The CDR3 region has the DNA TGTGCCAGCAGCTGGGGACAGGGAGGCAATCAGCCCCAGCATTTT. It is translated as CASSWGQGGNQPQHF.

This sequence joins TRBV7-9 and TRBJ2-3, with TRBD2 identical over 10 bases. Germline V gene data show CDR1 as SEHNR and CDR2 as FQNEAQ (reference sequence). After removal of 11 bases from V and 2 bases from J, the junction contained 7 bases not matched to a gene. The CDR3 is 14 residues long. This CDR3 reads CAFQRGGLTDTQYF. In DNA form, the CDR3 reads TGTGCCTTCCAGCGGGGGGGCCTCACAGATACGCAGTATTTT.

The V call is TRBV7-3, the J call TRBJ2-3, with D possibly matching TRBD2 (5 bases). V was pared by 2 bases and J by 4 bases, with 10 bases between. CDR3 length: 14 residues. Germline lookup yields CDR1 SGHTA and CDR2 FQGTGA. The CDR3 loop reads CASSLSRGPDTQYF. The CDR3 bases are TGTGCCAGCAGCTTATCTCGGGGTCCAGATACGCAGTATTTT.

As to this clone: Different DNA sequences within this sample yield the same CDR3. The gene calls are TRBV28 and TRBJ1-2; 8 bases line up with TRBD1. Germline V gene data show CDR1 as MDHEN and CDR2 as SYDVKM. The CDR3 covers 14 residues. V lost 2 bases to trimming and J lost 1 base; unmatched junction nucleotides: 0. Here the CDR3 DNA reads TGTGCCAGCAGTTTAGGACAGGGTAACTATGGCTACACCTTC. It translates to CASSLGQGNYGYTF.

On this clone: In the same sample, other DNA sequences code for this CDR3. V usage is TRBV3-1 (or the pseudogene TRBV3-2) and J usage is TRBJ1-1, with 7 nucleotides matching TRBD1. V shed 1 base, J shed 4 bases, and the junction held 3 bases outside the gene matches. Germline CDR1 is LGHDT and CDR2 is YNNKEL (reference sequence). There are 14 residues in the CDR3. The CDR3 DNA is TGTGCCAGCAGCCAAGCAGGGGGTGGCACTGAAGCTTTCTTT. Residues: CASSQAGGGTEAFF.

V is TRBV19 and J is TRBJ1-5; D not resolved. The CDR3 extends over 14 amino acids. CDR1 is LNHDA, CDR2 SQIVND, per germline (reference sequence). V lost 6 bases, J lost 3 bases, and 12 bases lay in between. CDR3 in DNA: TGTGCCAGTAGAAGGATCGGGGACAATCAGCCCCAGCATTTT. Translation: CASRRIGDNQPQHF.

This clone was picked up one time. V and J are TRBV3-1 (or the pseudogene TRBV3-2) and TRBJ2-1; 7 bases line up with TRBD2. This CDR3 contains 17 residues. V lost 4 bases to trimming and J lost 0 bases; unmatched junction nucleotides: 9. In germline, CDR1 is LGHDT, CDR2 YNNKEL (reference sequence). The CDR3 protein is CASSPGTIRSSYNEQFF. As DNA, the CDR3 is TGTGCCAGCAGCCCAGGGACTATAAGAAGCTCCTACAATGAGCAGTTCTTC.

This sequence joins TRBV6-1 and TRBJ1-5; D might be TRBD1 (6 bases). V lost 2 bases to trimming and J lost 5 bases, with 13 bases between them. Germline V gene sequence: CDR1 MNHNS, CDR2 SASEGT. The CDR3 sequence is 15 residues long. The CDR3 region has the DNA TGTGCCAGCAGTGAATGGGGGGGCCGGGATCAGCCCCAGCATTTT. Translated, it gives CASSEWGGRDQPQHF.